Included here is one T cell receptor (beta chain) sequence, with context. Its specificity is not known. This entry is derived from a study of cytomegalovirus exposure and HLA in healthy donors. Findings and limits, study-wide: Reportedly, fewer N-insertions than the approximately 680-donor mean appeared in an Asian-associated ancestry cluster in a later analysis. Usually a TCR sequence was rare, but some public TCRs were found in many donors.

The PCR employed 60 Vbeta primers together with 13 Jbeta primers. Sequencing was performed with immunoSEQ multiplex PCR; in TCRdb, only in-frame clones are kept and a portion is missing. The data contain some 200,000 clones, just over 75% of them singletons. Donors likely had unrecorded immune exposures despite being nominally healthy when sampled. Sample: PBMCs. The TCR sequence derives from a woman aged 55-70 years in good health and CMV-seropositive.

The CDR3 reads CASSRGTSGRGNEQFF. The CDR3 nucleotides are TGTGCCAGCAGCCGCGGGACTAGCGGGCGGGGCAATGAGCAGTTCTTC. This chain joins TRBV7-9 and TRBJ2-1; TRBD2 matches 12 bases. V was pared by 5 bases and J by 6 bases, with 8 bases of the junction left unmatched. This CDR3 has 16 residues. Germline-derived CDR1 and CDR2 are SEHNR and FQNEAQ (reference sequence).